This T cell receptor beta chain was captured in a study of blood T cell repertoires in COVID-19. On the study more broadly: Spain, Italy and the United States supplied samples that represented acute and convalescent COVID-19.

Enrolment of Seattle patients took place during active infection, and they were followed longitudinally. Method: immunoSEQ multiplex PCR; TCRdb's copy keeps in-frame clones and lacks some. The sample records over 70,000 clones, approximately 71% being singletons. This CDR3 spans 15 amino acids. V gave up 5 bases and J gave up 0 bases, with 12 bases separating them. The germline V gene has CDR1 MNHEY and CDR2 SMNVEV (reference sequence). The TCR comes from a man between 65 and 85 years old with COVID-19, enrolled during active disease. This chain joins TRBV27 and TRBJ2-3, with D possibly matching TRBD1 (6 bases). Sample: peripheral blood. CDR3 in DNA: TGTGCCAGCAGTCCCCGACAGGCTAGCACAGATACGCAGTATTTT. Residues: CASSPRQASTDTQYF.